This TCR beta chain emerged from a study of radiotherapy plus CTLA-4 blockade in lung cancer. Study information: 15% to 20% of patients responded objectively, and around 32% achieved disease control.

Libraries were prepared by immunoSEQ multiplex PCR; TCRdb keeps only in-frame clonotypes and omits some of them. The sample yields some 73,000 clones, 84% seen once. General observations from the study: Reportedly, early blood T cell clone dynamics best predicted response, with interferon-beta. Expansion in blood of tumor-derived TCR clones was seen after radiotherapy plus ipilimumab.

This CDR3 comprises 13 residues. CDR1 SGHAT and CDR2 FQDESV come from the germline V gene (reference sequence). V lost 1 base and J 7 bases, leaving 10 bases between the germline ends. A note on this clone: Its antigen remains unknown.

Enrolled patients, whose metastatic non-small-cell lung cancer was chemo-refractory, received focal radiation plus CTLA-4 blockade with ipilimumab. This receptor was taken from a human donor with non-small cell lung cancer who had stable disease on radiotherapy plus ipilimumab. The chain employs TRBV11-1 and TRBJ1-1; D not certain. The source was peripheral blood, collected from a patient treated with radiotherapy plus ipilimumab. The CDR3 sequence is CASSLDLQNEAFF. For the CDR3, the DNA is TGTGCCAGCAGCTTAGACCTTCAGAATGAAGCTTTCTTT. Based on the CDR3 plus reference TRBV11-1 and TRBJ1-1, the full variable domain is EAEVAQSPRYKITEKSQAVAFWCDPISGHATLYWYRQILGQGPELLVQFQDESVVDDSQLPKDRFSAERLKGVDSTLKIQPAELGDSAMYLCASSLDLQNEAFFGQGTRLTVV.